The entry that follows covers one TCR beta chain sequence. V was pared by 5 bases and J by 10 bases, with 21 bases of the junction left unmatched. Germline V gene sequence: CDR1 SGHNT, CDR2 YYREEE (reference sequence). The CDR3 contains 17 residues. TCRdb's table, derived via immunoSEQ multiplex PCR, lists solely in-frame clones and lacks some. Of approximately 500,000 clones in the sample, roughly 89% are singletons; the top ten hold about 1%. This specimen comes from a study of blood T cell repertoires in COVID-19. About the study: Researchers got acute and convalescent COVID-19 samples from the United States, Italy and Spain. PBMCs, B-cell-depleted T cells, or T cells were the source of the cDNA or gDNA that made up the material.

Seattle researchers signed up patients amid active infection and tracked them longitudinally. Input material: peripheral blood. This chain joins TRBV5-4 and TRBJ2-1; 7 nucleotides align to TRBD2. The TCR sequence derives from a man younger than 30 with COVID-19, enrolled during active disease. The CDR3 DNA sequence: TGTGCCAGCAGAGATGCCGTAGGACTAGATTTTTTGGGGGAGCAGTTCTTC. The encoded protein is CASRDAVGLDFLGEQFF.